The clone carrying this T cell receptor beta chain was seen a handful of times. What it binds is unknown. The sample originates from a study of cytomegalovirus exposure and HLA in healthy donors. Trimming took off 1 base at V and 0 bases at J, with 10 bases between the two ends. Germline-derived CDR1 and CDR2 are LGHNA and YNFKEQ. This CDR3 spans 16 amino acids. Points from the study as a whole: Presence/absence analyses took donor sequencing depth as roughly uniform.

PCR employed 60 Vbeta and 13 Jbeta primers. Profiling relied on immunoSEQ multiplex PCR, and the TCRdb table lists in-frame clones only, not all of them. The sample shows 300,000 or so clones, 80% to 90% of them seen only once. Sample: PBMCs. The chain carries TRBV4-2 and TRBJ1-3; D gene unclear. The TCR sequence derives from a woman aged 40 to 55 in good health and CMV-seropositive. The CDR3 region is CASSQVEHSSGNTIYF. In nucleotides, the CDR3 is TGTGCCAGCAGCCAAGTAGAGCACAGCTCTGGAAACACCATATATTTT.